This entry is about one T cell receptor (beta chain). The target antigen is unknown. The entry originates in a study of T-cell memory formation after mild COVID-19. TCRdb analysed the 5' RACE reads with MiXCR anew, one entry per CDR3 protein. The table includes about 49,000 distinct CDR3 sequences, roughly 7% detected once. Germline values: CDR1 LGHNA, CDR2 YNFKEQ. J lost 6 bases, V lost 1 base, and 1 base had no gene match. CDR3 length: 14 amino acids. Whole-study results and caveats: CD4+ bias marked clones expanding day 15 to 37, unlike balanced contracting clones.

Sequencing input: PBMCs or a T cell subset sorted from them (not recorded which). The chain combines TRBV4-2 with TRBJ2-3, with TRBD2 matching over 10 bases. This TCR came from a man aged 18 to 30 who had mild COVID-19 (a few samples of this study predate the infection). Cell type and time point are not known. Written as DNA, the CDR3 is TGTGCCAGCAGCCAAGGACTAGCGGGTGATACGCAGTATTTT. This encodes CASSQGLAGDTQYF.